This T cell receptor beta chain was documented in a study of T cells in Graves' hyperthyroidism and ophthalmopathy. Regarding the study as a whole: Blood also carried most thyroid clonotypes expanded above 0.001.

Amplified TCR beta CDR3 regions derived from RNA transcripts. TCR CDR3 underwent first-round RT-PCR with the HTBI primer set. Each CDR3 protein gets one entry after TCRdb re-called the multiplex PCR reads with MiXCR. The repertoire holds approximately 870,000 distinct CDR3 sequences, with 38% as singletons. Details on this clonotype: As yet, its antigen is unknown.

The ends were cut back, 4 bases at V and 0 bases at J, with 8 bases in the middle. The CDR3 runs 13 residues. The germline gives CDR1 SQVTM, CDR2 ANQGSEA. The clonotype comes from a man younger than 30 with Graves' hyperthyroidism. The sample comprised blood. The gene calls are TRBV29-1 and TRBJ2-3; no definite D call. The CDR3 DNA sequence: TGCAGCGTTGCCGGGCTAAGCACAGATACGCAGTATTTT. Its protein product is CSVAGLSTDTQYF.